These 11 T cell receptor beta chains originate from one sample sequenced in a study of blood T cell repertoires in COVID-19. Libraries were prepared by immunoSEQ multiplex PCR; TCRdb keeps only in-frame clonotypes and omits some of them. The sample yields fewer than 95,000 clones, about 91% seen once. Sample: peripheral blood. The receptors shown here come from a woman of 80 years or more with acute or convalescent COVID-19.

The chain is built from TRBV7-9 and TRBJ2-7, with 9 nucleotides matching TRBD1. Trimming cost V 0 bases and J 5 bases; bases outside gene matches: 5. The CDR3 runs to 15 residues. Germline CDR1 SEHNR, CDR2 FQNEAQ (reference sequence). The CDR3 here is CASSLATGGMNEQYF. CDR3 in DNA: TGTGCCAGCAGCTTAGCTACAGGGGGCATGAACGAGCAGTACTTC.

This chain uses TRBV5-1 with TRBJ2-3, with TRBD1 identical over 10 bases. The V and J ends lost 1 base and 4 bases, in that order; junction bases with no gene match: 6. The CDR3 runs 16 residues. Germline-derived CDR1 and CDR2 are SGHRS and YFSETQ. CDR3 in amino acids: CASSLRRTGGADTQYF. The CDR3 DNA sequence: TGCGCCAGCAGCTTGAGGCGGACAGGGGGAGCAGATACGCAGTATTTT.

The chain couples TRBV24-1 to TRBJ2-1, with D tentatively TRBD2 (6 bases). This CDR3 is built from 15 residues. V lost 6 bases and J 1 base, leaving 12 bases between the germline ends. Germline CDR1 is KGHDR and CDR2 is SFDVKD. In DNA, the CDR3 is TGTGCCACCAGTTCTAGCGTCTATTCCTACAATGAGCAGTTCTTC. Translation: CATSSSVYSYNEQFF.

V is TRBV10-3 and J is TRBJ2-5; D is perhaps TRBD2 (6 bases). V was shortened by 10 bases and J by 5 bases, with 14 bases between the two germline ends. Germline V CDR1 and CDR2: ENHRY, SYGVKD. The CDR3 loop spans 12 amino acids. DNA for the CDR3: TGTGCCACCGCTCCGGGAGCGGAGACCCAGTACTTC. It codes for CATAPGAETQYF.

This clone is a singleton in its sample. The V gene is TRBV7-2, the J gene TRBJ1-1; a weak D match, TRBD1 (5 bases). The germline V and J ends were trimmed by 1 base and 2 bases, with 11 bases remaining between them. The CDR3 spans 15 residues. Germline CDR1 and CDR2: SGHTA and FQGNSA. This CDR3 reads CASSLGARVNTEAFF. For the CDR3, the DNA is TGTGCCAGCAGCTTAGGGGCCAGGGTAAACACTGAAGCTTTCTTT.

The chain uses TRBV5-1 and TRBJ1-5; 8 bases agree with TRBD1. There are 15 residues in the CDR3. Germline CDR1 and CDR2: SGHRS and YFSETQ. J was trimmed by 4 bases and V by 1 base; bases with no gene match: 4. The CDR3 spells CASSLSTGGNQPQHF. The CDR3 coding sequence is TGCGCCAGCAGCTTGAGTACAGGGGGGAATCAGCCCCAGCATTTT.

The genes are TRBV5-1 and TRBJ1-4, with a possible D match to TRBD1 (6 bases). Germline loops: CDR1 SGHRS, CDR2 YFSETQ. V was pared by 4 bases and J by 0 bases, with 13 bases between. The length of the CDR3 is 16 residues. DNA of the CDR3: TGCGCCAGCAGCCCTGGGGGGGCCACAACTAATGAAAAACTGTTTTTT. Translating gives CASSPGGATTNEKLFF.

The V gene is TRBV14, the J gene TRBJ2-1; TRBD2 aligns across 14 bases. V trimming: 4 bases; J trimming: 10 bases; junction bases outside the gene matches: 12. This CDR3 has 17 residues. From germline, CDR1 is SGHDN and CDR2 FVKESK. CDR3 nucleotides: TGTGCCAGCAGCCTGAGACTAGCGGGAGGGCCAGGAGACGAGCAGTTCTTC. Translation: CASSLRLAGGPGDEQFF.

The chain employs TRBV19 and TRBJ1-5; D is perhaps TRBD1 (6 bases). The CDR3 runs to 16 residues. Germline lookup yields CDR1 LNHDA and CDR2 SQIVND (reference sequence). V was cut by 3 bases and J by 3 bases, with 15 bases left in between. The chain's CDR3 is CASSMGWGGHNQPQHF. The CDR3 nucleotides read TGTGCCAGTAGTATGGGCTGGGGGGGGCACAATCAGCCCCAGCATTTT. Complete variable domain (other parts from reference TRBV19 and TRBJ1-5): DGGITQSPKYLFRKEGQNVTLSCEQNLNHDAMYWYRQDPGQGLRLIYYSQIVNDFQKGDIAEGYSVSREKKESFPLTVTSAQKNPTAFYLCASSMGWGGHNQPQHFGDGTRLSIL.

This chain uses TRBV5-1 with TRBJ2-5, with D unresolved. Trimming took 4 bases from V and 4 from J, leaving 14 bases between them. Germline loops: CDR1 SGHRS, CDR2 YFSETQ. The CDR3 contains 14 residues. CDR3 residues: CASSPNTGGETQYF. DNA for the CDR3: TGCGCCAGCAGCCCTAATACCGGTGGAGAGACCCAGTACTTC.

The chain links TRBV19 to TRBJ2-1; D not resolved. With 3 bases removed from V and 9 bases from J, the gap between germline ends came to 6 bases. CDR1 and CDR2 from the germline V gene are LNHDA and SQIVND (reference sequence). The CDR3 loop spans 11 amino acids. The CDR3 bases are TGTGCCAGTAGTATTCTCAGTGAGCAGTTCTTC. This sequence encodes CASSILSEQFF.